This T cell receptor beta chain originates from a study of blood T cell repertoires in COVID-19 (dated by TCRdb to about 2020). A note on the overall study: Samples from collaborators originated in the United States, Italy and Spain and spanned both the acute and convalescent phases of COVID-19. The dataset comprised deeply sampled blood TCRbeta repertoires from subjects exposed to, actively infected with, or recovered from COVID-19. Where available, HLA class I and class II types were obtained from metadata supplied by the sample provider rather than from assay-based typing. A freely available public database, intended as a resource for researchers studying the immune response to SARS-CoV-2, is where the repertoires were released. Nearly every sample came with metadata listing a de-identified subject ID, COVID-19 status, age in years and sex. The prospective study material was composed of cDNA or gDNA derived from T cells, B-cell-depleted T cells, or PBMCs. Samples were obtained from the ongoing ImmuneRACE study (first 160 participants) and from 1,200 or so subjects provided by 6 global collaborators. Study-wide conclusions, independent of this receptor: The amount of clinical and demographic metadata varied by source and participant and was provided uncurated.

As regards this clone: The antigen it recognizes is unknown. There are no base qualities to consult, and no much larger clone falls within one base.

Each collaborating institution followed its own protocols to collect whole blood in K2EDTA tubes. Collaborator samples were shipped for TCRbeta analysis as frozen whole blood, isolated PBMCs, or DNA extracted from either sample type. TCRbeta CDR3 regions were amplified from genomic DNA by means of the immunoSEQ Assay, a bias-controlled multiplex PCR. In the authors' own workflow: The number of nucleated cells in each sample was estimated from the amplification of reference gene primers within the assay. To quantify the absolute abundance of each unique TCRbeta CDR3 rearrangement, sequence reads were collapsed and filtered. For each sample, productive Simpson clonality was calculated as the square root of Simpson's diversity index over productive rearrangements. TCRdb carries this immuneACCESS record with in-frame sequences only. Its versions omit some clonotypes, under half of them owing to an unresolved V gene in the studies checked, with the rest unexplained. D and trimming come from the DNA, and the V and J calls and clone size come from that table. The table for this sample lists around 140,000 clones; approximately 87% of them were counted only once. 8% to 9% of the sample lies in the top ten.

V loses 3 bases, J loses 8 bases, and the germline ends lie 10 bases apart. The CDR3 numbers 12 residues from cysteine through phenylalanine. Only the CDR3 region is kept as DNA, spanning 36 bases read in frame from base 1. The CDR1 and CDR2 encoded by the germline V gene are SGHAT and FQNNGV. The sequence was obtained from a woman aged 45-65 years with active or convalescent COVID-19. Sequenced sample: peripheral blood. The chain is assembled from TRBV11-2 and TRBJ1-2, and perhaps TRBD1 as D gene, on 6 matching bases. The DNA sequence is given as TGTGCCAGCAGCTTTCTCCAGGGGGGCTACACCTTC. This translates into CASSFLQGGYTF. Full variable domain (CDR3 extended with the reference TRBV11-2 and TRBJ1-2 proteins): EAGVAQSPRYKIIEKRQSVAFWCNPISGHATLYWYQQILGQGPKLLIQFQNNGVVDDSQLPKDRFSAERLKGVDSTLKIQPAKLEDSAVYLCASSFLQGGYTFGSGTRLTVV.